Sequencing of this T cell receptor beta chain was carried out in a study of cytomegalovirus exposure and HLA in healthy donors. On this clone: Its cognate antigen is unknown.

Study results and limitations: Reported performance of the classifier showed diagnosis of cytomegalovirus status with high specificity and sensitivity. The authors enumerated 164 TCR beta chains as linked to cytomegalovirus. Whilst most TCR sequences proved rare, a subset of public TCRs occurred across many donors.

This CDR3 contains 15 residues. V was pared by 2 bases and J by 0 bases, with 10 bases between. Germline loops: CDR1 SGHNT, CDR2 YYREEE (reference sequence). The validation cohort, a group of 90 to 150 subjects, included the donors and was separate from the roughly 600-subject first cohort. Produced via immunoSEQ multiplex PCR; TCRdb's table is partial and in-frame only. The sample holds about 340,000 clones, roughly 85% seen once. The clonotype was recovered from a young woman in good health and CMV-seronegative. This chain joins TRBV5-4 and TRBJ2-3; D is uncertain. The sequenced material came from PBMCs. The CDR3 DNA is TGTGCCAGCAGCTTTTCCTACGTTAGCACAGATACGCAGTATTTT. Its protein product is CASSFSYVSTDTQYF.